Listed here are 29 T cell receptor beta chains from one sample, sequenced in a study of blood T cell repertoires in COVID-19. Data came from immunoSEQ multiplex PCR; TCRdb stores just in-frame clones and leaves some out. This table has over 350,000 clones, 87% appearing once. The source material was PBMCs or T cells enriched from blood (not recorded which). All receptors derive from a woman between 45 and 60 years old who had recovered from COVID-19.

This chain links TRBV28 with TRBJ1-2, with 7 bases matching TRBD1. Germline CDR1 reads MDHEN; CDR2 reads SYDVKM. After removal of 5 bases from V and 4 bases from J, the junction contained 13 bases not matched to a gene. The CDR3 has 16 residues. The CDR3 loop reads CASSPADRVSVYGYTF. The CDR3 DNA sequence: TGTGCCAGCAGTCCCGCTGACAGGGTTTCGGTCTATGGCTACACCTTC.

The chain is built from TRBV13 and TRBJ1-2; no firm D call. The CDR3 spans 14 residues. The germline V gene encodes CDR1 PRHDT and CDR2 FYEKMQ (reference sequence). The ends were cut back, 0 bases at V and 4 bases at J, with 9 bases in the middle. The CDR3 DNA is TGTGCCAGCAGCTTAGGAACAGCCCTCTATGGCTACACCTTC. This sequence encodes CASSLGTALYGYTF.

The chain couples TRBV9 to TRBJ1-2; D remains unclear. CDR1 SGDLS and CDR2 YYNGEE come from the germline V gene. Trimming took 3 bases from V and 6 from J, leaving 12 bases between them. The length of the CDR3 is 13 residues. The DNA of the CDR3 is TGTGCCAGCAGCGCCCGAAGCACGGATGGCTACACCTTC. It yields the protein CASSARSTDGYTF.

The CDR3 DNA is TGCAGCGTCACCCTGAAGCTGCTTCCTGAAGCTTTCTTT. Translation: CSVTLKLLPEAFF. This chain uses TRBV29-1 with TRBJ1-1; no clear D gene. CDR3 size: 13 residues. Per germline, CDR1 SQVTM and CDR2 ANQGSEA. V lost 6 bases, J lost 6 bases, and 17 bases lay in between.

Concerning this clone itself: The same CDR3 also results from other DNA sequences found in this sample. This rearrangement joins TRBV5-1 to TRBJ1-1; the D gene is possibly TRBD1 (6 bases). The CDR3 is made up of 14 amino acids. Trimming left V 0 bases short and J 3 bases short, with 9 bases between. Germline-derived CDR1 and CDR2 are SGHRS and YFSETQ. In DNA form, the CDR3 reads TGCGCCAGCAGCTTGGCCAGGGGTGACACTGAAGCTTTCTTT. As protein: CASSLARGDTEAFF.

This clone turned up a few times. The CDR3 here is CASSLATDGYTF. The CDR3 nucleotides read TGCGCCAGCAGCTTGGCAACAGATGGCTACACCTTC. V and J are TRBV5-1 and TRBJ1-2, with D unresolved. Germline loops: CDR1 SGHRS, CDR2 YFSETQ. V lost 0 bases to trimming and J lost 6 bases, with 6 bases between them. The CDR3 spans 12 residues. Using reference TRBV5-1 and TRBJ1-2 for the parts outside the CDR3, the full variable domain is KAGVTQTPRYLIKTRGQQVTLSCSPISGHRSVSWYQQTPGQGLQFLFEYFSETQRNKGNFPGRFSGRQFSNSRSEMNVSTLELGDSALYLCASSLATDGYTFGSGTRLTVV.

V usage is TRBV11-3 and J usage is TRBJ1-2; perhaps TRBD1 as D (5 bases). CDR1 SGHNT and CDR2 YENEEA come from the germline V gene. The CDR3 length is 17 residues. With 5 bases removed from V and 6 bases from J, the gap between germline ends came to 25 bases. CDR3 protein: CASSLAPGGSGADGYTF. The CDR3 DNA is TGTGCCAGCAGCCTAGCCCCGGGAGGAAGTGGGGCGGATGGCTACACCTTC.

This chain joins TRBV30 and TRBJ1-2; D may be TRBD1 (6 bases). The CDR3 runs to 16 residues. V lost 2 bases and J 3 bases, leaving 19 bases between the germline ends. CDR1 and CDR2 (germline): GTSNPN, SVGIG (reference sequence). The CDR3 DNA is TGTGCCTGGAGTAGCAAACAGGGCTTGAGGGACTATGGCTACACCTTC. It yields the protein CAWSSKQGLRDYGYTF.

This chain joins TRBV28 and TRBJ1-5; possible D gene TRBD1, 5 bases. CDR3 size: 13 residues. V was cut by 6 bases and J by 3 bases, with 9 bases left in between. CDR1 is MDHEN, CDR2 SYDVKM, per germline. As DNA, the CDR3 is TGTGCCAGCAGGCGACAGCCCAATCAGCCCCAGCATTTT. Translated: CASRRQPNQPQHF.

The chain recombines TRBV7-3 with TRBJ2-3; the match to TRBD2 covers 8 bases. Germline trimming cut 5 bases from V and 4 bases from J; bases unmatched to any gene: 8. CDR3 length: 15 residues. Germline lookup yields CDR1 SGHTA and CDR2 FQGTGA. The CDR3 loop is CASSPGRGGPDTQYF. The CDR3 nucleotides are TGTGCCAGCAGCCCAGGACGGGGGGGCCCAGATACGCAGTATTTT.

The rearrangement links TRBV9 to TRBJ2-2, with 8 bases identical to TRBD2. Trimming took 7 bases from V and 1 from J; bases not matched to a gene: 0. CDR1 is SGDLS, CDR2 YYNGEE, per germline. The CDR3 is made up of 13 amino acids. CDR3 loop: CASRGGNTGELFF. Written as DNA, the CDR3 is TGTGCCAGCCGGGGGGGGAACACCGGGGAGCTGTTTTTT.

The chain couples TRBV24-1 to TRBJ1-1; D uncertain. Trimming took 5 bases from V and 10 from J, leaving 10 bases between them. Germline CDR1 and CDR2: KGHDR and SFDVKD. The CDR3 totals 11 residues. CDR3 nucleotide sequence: TGTGCCACCAGTGCTATCCCCGGAGCTTTCTTT. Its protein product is CATSAIPGAFF.

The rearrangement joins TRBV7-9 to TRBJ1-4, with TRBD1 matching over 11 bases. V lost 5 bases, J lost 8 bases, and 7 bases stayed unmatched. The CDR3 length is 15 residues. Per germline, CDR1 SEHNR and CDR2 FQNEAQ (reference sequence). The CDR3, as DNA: TGTGCCAGCAGCCCGGGACAGGGGGAAGAAGAAAAACTGTTTTTT. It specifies CASSPGQGEEEKLFF. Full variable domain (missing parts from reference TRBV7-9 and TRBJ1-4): DTGVSQNPRHKITKRGQNVTFRCDPISEHNRLYWYRQTLGQGPEFLTYFQNEAQLEKSRLLSDRFSAERPKGSFSTLEIQRTEQGDSAMYLCASSPGQGEEEKLFFGSGTQLSVL.

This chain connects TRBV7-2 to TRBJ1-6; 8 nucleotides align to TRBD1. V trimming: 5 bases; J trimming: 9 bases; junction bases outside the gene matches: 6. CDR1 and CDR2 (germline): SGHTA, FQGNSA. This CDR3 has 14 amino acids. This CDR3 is CASSPQGGGSPLHF. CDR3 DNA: TGTGCCAGCAGCCCACAGGGGGGGGGTTCACCCCTCCACTTT.

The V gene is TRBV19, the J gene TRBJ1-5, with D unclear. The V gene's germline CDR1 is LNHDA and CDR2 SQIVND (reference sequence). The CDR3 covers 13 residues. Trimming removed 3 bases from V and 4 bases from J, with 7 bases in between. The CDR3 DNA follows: TGTGCCAGTAGTATCAGTTTGAATCAGCCCCAGCATTTT. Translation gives CASSISLNQPQHF.

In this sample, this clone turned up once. CDR3 sequence reads: CASSMDRGKDTQYF. CDR3 coding DNA: TGCGCCAGCAGCATGGACAGGGGAAAGGATACGCAGTATTTT. V usage is TRBV5-1 and J usage is TRBJ2-3; 9 nucleotides align to TRBD1. The germline CDR1 and CDR2 sequences are SGHRS and YFSETQ. V was clipped by 4 bases and J by 6 bases; unmatched bases: 6. The CDR3 is 14 amino acids. The complete variable domain, with remaining parts taken from reference TRBV5-1 and TRBJ2-3, reads KAGVTQTPRYLIKTRGQQVTLSCSPISGHRSVSWYQQTPGQGLQFLFEYFSETQRNKGNFPGRFSGRQFSNSRSEMNVSTLELGDSALYLCASSMDRGKDTQYFGPGTRLTVL.

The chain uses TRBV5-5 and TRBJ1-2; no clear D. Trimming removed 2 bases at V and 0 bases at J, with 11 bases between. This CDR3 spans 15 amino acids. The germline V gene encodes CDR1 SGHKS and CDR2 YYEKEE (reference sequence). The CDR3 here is CASSFLVVANYGYTF. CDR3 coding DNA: TGTGCCAGCAGCTTCCTCGTCGTAGCTAACTATGGCTACACCTTC.

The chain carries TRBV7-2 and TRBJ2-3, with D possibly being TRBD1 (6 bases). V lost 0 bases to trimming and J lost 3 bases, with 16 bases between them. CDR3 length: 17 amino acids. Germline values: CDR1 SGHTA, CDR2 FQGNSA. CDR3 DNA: TGTGCCAGCAGCTTAGCCGGCGTTGGGGGCTGGACAGATACGCAGTATTTT. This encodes CASSLAGVGGWTDTQYF.

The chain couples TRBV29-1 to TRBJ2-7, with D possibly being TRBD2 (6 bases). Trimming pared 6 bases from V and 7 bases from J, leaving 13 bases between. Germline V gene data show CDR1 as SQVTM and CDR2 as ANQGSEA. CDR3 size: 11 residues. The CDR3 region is CSVSSGVEQYF. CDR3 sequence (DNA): TGCAGCGTCTCCTCGGGAGTAGAGCAGTACTTC.

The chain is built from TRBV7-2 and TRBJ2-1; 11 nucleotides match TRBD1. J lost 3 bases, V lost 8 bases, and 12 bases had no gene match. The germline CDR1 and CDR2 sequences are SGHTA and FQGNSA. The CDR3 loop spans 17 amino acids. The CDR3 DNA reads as TGTGCCAGCTCCCCGGGTCCCGGGACAGGGGGCTACAATGAGCAGTTCTTC. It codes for CASSPGPGTGGYNEQFF.

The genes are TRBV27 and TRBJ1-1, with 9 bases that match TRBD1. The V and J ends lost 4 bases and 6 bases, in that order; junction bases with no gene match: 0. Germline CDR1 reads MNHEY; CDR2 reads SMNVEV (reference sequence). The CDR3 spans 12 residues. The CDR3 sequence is CASSYRGPEAFF. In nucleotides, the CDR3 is TGTGCCAGCAGTTACAGGGGGCCTGAAGCTTTCTTT.

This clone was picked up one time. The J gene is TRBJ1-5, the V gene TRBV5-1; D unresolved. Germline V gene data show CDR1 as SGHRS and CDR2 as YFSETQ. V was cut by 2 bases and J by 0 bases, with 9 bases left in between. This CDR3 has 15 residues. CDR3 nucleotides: TGCGCCAGCAGCTTAGAGGGTAATAGCAATCAGCCCCAGCATTTT. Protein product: CASSLEGNSNQPQHF.

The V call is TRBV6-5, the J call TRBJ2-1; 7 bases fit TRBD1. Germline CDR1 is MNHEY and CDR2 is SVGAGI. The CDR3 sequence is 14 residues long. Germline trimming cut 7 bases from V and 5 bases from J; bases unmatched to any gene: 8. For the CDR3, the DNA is TGTGCCAGCAAAGAAGGGGGCCCCCACAATGAGCAGTTCTTC. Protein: CASKEGGPHNEQFF.

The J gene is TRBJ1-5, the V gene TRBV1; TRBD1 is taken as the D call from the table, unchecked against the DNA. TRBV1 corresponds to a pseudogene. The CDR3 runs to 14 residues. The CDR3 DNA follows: TGCACCAGCAGCCAAGGATGCAGGGATCAGCCCCAGCATTTT. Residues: CTSSQGCRDQPQHF.

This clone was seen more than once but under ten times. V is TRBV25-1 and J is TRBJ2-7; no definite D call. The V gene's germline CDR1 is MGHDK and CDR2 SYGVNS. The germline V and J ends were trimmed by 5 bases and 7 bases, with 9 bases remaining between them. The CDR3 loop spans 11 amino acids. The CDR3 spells CASSSQLEQYF. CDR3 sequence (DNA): TGTGCCAGCAGTTCCCAGTTGGAGCAGTACTTC.

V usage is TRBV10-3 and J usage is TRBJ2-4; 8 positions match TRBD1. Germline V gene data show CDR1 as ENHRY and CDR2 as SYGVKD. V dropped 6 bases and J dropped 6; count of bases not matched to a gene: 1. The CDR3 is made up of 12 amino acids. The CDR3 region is CAIRGQGNIQYF. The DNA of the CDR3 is TGTGCCATCAGAGGACAGGGAAACATTCAGTACTTC.

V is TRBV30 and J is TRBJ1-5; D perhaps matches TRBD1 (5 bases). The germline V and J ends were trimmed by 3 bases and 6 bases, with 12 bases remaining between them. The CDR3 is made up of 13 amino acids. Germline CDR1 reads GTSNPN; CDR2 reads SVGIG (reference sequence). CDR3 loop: CAWSYRTAQPQHF. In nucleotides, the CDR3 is TGTGCCTGGAGCTACAGGACGGCTCAGCCCCAGCATTTT.

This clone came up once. The CDR3 spells CASRRGEDEQYF. The CDR3 coding sequence is TGTGCCAGCAGGCGGGGGGAGGACGAGCAGTACTTC. This chain joins TRBV2 and TRBJ2-7; 8 positions agree with TRBD2. The CDR3 consists of 12 residues. V was clipped by 6 bases and J by 5 bases; unmatched bases: 3. CDR1 is SNHLY, CDR2 FYNNEI, per germline.

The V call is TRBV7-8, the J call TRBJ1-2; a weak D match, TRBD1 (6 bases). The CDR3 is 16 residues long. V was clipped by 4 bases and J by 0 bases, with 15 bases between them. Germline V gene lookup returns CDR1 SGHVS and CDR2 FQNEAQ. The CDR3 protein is CASSSNRTVSNYGYTF. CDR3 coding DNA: TGTGCCAGCAGCTCCAACCGGACAGTCTCTAACTATGGCTACACCTTC.